This T cell receptor (beta chain) was documented in a study of T cell changes during pregnancy in multiple sclerosis (dated by TCRdb to between 2017 and 2020). For context, the study as a whole: In women with multiple sclerosis, the researchers looked at how the T cell repertoire shifted as pregnancy progressed.

The library relied on the immunoSEQ multiplex PCR assay. Imported from immuneACCESS, the table was reduced by TCRdb to in-frame sequences with V and J called. These copies leave out some clones; in studies compared against another copy, an unresolved V gene accounts for under half, and the cause of the remainder is not known. For this sample there are 74,000 or so clones; around 90% appear just once. Of the sample, 0.2% to 0.25% falls within the top ten clones. V is trimmed back by 3 bases and J by 0 bases, and the junction contains 8 bases that no gene match accounts for. In the germline V gene, CDR1 corresponds to SGHRS and CDR2 to YFSETQ. The CDR3, from cysteine to phenylalanine, totals 18 residues. Left in the record is the CDR3 DNA by itself, 54 bases read in frame from the first base. In regard to this clone: Its cognate antigen has yet to be identified. Base qualities are not at hand, and no much larger clone is one base apart.

The receptor's source is a female donor with multiple sclerosis, enrolled in a pregnancy study. The chain is made from TRBV5-1 and TRBJ2-6, and 8 junction bases match TRBD2. This specimen consisted of CD4+ T cells from peripheral blood mononuclear cells, obtained before pregnancy. The CDR3 protein is CASSYRGGPDSGANVLTF. In nucleotides, the sequence is TGCGCCAGCAGCTATCGGGGGGGGCCGGACTCTGGGGCCAACGTCCTGACTTTC.